This TCR beta chain was found in a study of post-analysis software for immune sequencing data. Broader study findings: In multiple sclerosis, normalized Chao1 diversity was significantly below that of controls. Under the F measure, samples that were prepared in one batch clustered strongly together.

With respect to this clonotype: The antigen is not known.

Unique molecular identifiers featured in each of the TCR beta cDNA libraries. With about 0.9 to 11 million T cells as the source, a few hundred thousand cDNA molecules resulted. Via MiXCR, TCRdb re-called the PCR reads, giving one row per CDR3 protein. The sample lists roughly 870,000 distinct CDR3 sequences; approximately 57% were seen once. Sequenced sample: blood. The receptor was isolated from a girl aged 5 to 17 with multiple sclerosis.

DNA of the CDR3: TGTGCCAGCAGCGCCTCCATCGGTTTGGGGCAAGAGACCCAGTACTTC. Translated, it gives CASSASIGLGQETQYF. The V and J genes are TRBV9 and TRBJ2-5, with D uncertain. V was pared by 3 bases and J by 2 bases, with 17 bases between. CDR3 size: 16 residues. CDR1 SGDLS and CDR2 YYNGEE come from the germline V gene.